This T cell receptor beta chain was captured by sequencing in a study of blood T cell repertoires in COVID-19. Study summary: COVID-19 samples from acute and convalescent phases originated in the United States, Italy and Spain. T cells, B-cell-depleted T cells, or PBMCs supplied cDNA or gDNA.

This study enrolled people aged 18 to 89 from roughly 22 US geographic areas. Data came from immunoSEQ multiplex PCR; TCRdb stores just in-frame clones and leaves some out. The sample consists of 150,000 or so clones, approximately 90% of them appearing once. Germline V gene sequence: CDR1 SEHNR, CDR2 FQNEAQ (reference sequence). V lost 5 bases and J lost 7, with 11 bases in between. The length of the CDR3 is 13 residues. This chain connects TRBV7-9 to TRBJ1-4; D call uncertain. Sequencing used PBMCs or T cells enriched from blood (not recorded which). The receptor was isolated from a woman in her forties who had been exposed to COVID-19. For the CDR3, the DNA is TGTGCCAGCAGCGCCCGAGGCCCTGAAAAACTGTTTTTT. Amino acid sequence: CASSARGPEKLFF.